These 17 T cell receptor beta chains were all obtained from the same sample, sequenced in a study of technical replicates of blood from several donors. Sequenced by immunoSEQ multiplex PCR; TCRdb stores in-frame clones only, minus some. The sample includes approximately 82,000 clones, 80% to 95% of them seen just once. The material sequenced was T cells isolated from PBMCs. The receptors were sampled from a human donor in good health. Some clones in this sample may be carry-over from other donors' samples.

The V gene is TRBV11-2, the J gene TRBJ2-7, with 10 nucleotides matching TRBD2. Germline V gene lookup returns CDR1 SGHAT and CDR2 FQNNGV. V trimming: 3 bases; J trimming: 3 bases; junction bases outside the gene matches: 8. This CDR3 has 16 residues. CDR3 sequence reads: CASSLSRLAGYYEQYF. The CDR3, as DNA: TGTGCCAGCAGCTTGTCTAGACTAGCGGGCTACTACGAGCAGTACTTC.

The rearrangement joins TRBV29-1 to TRBJ1-1; D gene ambiguous. The CDR3 is 14 residues long. Germline values: CDR1 SQVTM, CDR2 ANQGSEA. V lost 0 bases and J lost 6, with 14 bases in between. The CDR3 DNA reads as TGCAGCGTTGAAGATAAGTCCGAGGGCCCTGAAGCTTTCTTT. Its protein product is CSVEDKSEGPEAFF.

This chain joins TRBV18 and TRBJ2-7; D remains unclear. The CDR3 loop spans 14 amino acids. In germline, CDR1 is KGHSH, CDR2 LQKENI. Trimming shortened V by 6 bases and J by 2 bases, and 14 bases separated the two germline ends. Here the CDR3 DNA reads TGTGCCAGCTCCCTGAGGTGGTCCGCCTACGAGCAGTACTTC. Encoded protein: CASSLRWSAYEQYF. Full variable domain (rest looked up from reference TRBV18 and TRBJ2-7): NAGVMQNPRHLVRRRGQEARLRCSPMKGHSHVYWYRQLPEEGLKFMVYLQKENIIDESGMPKERFSAEFPKEGPSILRIQQVVRGDSAAYFCASSLRWSAYEQYFGPGTRLTVT.

As to this clone: The same CDR3 is also encoded by other DNA sequences in this sample. The genes are TRBV28 and TRBJ2-7, with 7 bases that match TRBD1. The germline V gene has CDR1 MDHEN and CDR2 SYDVKM. V shed 3 bases and J 4 bases; nucleotides not matched to a gene: 6. The CDR3 has 14 amino acids. The CDR3 sequence is CASSLTGSSYEQYF. Written as DNA, the CDR3 is TGTGCCAGCAGTTTGACAGGGTCTTCGTACGAGCAGTACTTC.

V usage is TRBV29-1 and J usage is TRBJ2-1; D may be TRBD1 (6 bases). Germline values: CDR1 SQVTM, CDR2 ANQGSEA. This CDR3 comprises 18 residues. Between the trimmed V and J ends, which lost 2 bases and 5 bases, there was a span of 25 bases. CDR3: CSVERDTFRGSANNEQFF. CDR3 nucleotide sequence: TGCAGCGTTGAAAGGGACACCTTTAGGGGGTCAGCCAACAATGAGCAGTTCTTC.

The J gene is TRBJ2-1, the V gene TRBV5-6; no clear D. The V and J ends lost 1 base and 2 bases respectively, with 10 bases between them. The CDR3 has 15 residues. Germline CDR1 SGHDT, CDR2 YYEEEE. CDR3 nucleotide sequence: TGTGCCAGCAGCTTGACGGAGAGCCCCTACAATGAGCAGTTCTTC. Translating gives CASSLTESPYNEQFF.

This chain links TRBV7-9 with TRBJ2-1; D gene ambiguous. Trimming removed 1 base from V and 6 bases from J, with 13 bases in between. Germline assignment: CDR1 SEHNR and CDR2 FQNEAQ (reference sequence). This CDR3 region has 15 residues. The CDR3 sequence is CASSLDLNPGNEQFF. The CDR3, as DNA: TGTGCCAGCAGCTTAGACTTAAATCCAGGCAATGAGCAGTTCTTC.

The chain uses TRBV7-3 and TRBJ2-3; D is possibly TRBD1 (5 bases). CDR3 length: 14 amino acids. Per the germline V gene, CDR1 is SGHTA and CDR2 is FQGTGA. V shed 5 bases and J shed 4 bases, with 13 bases lying between them. The CDR3 DNA follows: TGTGCCAGCAGCCCGCCAGACAGACCAGATACGCAGTATTTT. Residues: CASSPPDRPDTQYF.

V usage is TRBV19 and J usage is TRBJ2-5; 8 bases match TRBD1. The CDR3 is made up of 16 amino acids. V lost 5 bases and J lost 5; bases outside the gene matches: 13. Germline V gene sequence: CDR1 LNHDA, CDR2 SQIVND (reference sequence). CDR3 in DNA: TGTGCCAGTAGTCCTCGACAGGGGATGTTTACGGAGACCCAGTACTTC. Its protein is CASSPRQGMFTETQYF.

This clone was picked up one time. The V and J genes are TRBV7-3 and TRBJ2-2; TRBD2 aligns across 10 bases. This CDR3 has 14 amino acids. Trimming removed 3 bases from V and 6 bases from J; junction bases left unmatched: 1. Germline loops: CDR1 SGHTA, CDR2 FQGTGA. CDR3 coding DNA: TGTGCCAGCAGCTTGCTAGCGGGAGCCGGGGAGCTGTTTTTT. This gives the protein CASSLLAGAGELFF. The full variable domain, in which reference TRBV7-3 and TRBJ2-2 provide the parts outside the CDR3, is GAGVSQTPSNKVTEKGKYVELRCDPISGHTALYWYRQSLGQGPEFLIYFQGTGAADDSGLPNDRFFAVRPEGSVSTLKIQRTERGDSAVYLCASSLLAGAGELFFGEGSRLTVL.

The chain is built from TRBV9 and TRBJ2-5, with a tentative D call TRBD1 (6 bases). In germline, CDR1 is SGDLS, CDR2 YYNGEE. Trimming removed 4 bases from V and 5 bases from J, with 15 bases in between. The CDR3 has 14 residues. CDR3: CASSPSGVSETQYF. The CDR3 region has the DNA TGTGCCAGCAGCCCGTCAGGGGTTTCTGAGACCCAGTACTTC.

The J gene is TRBJ2-3, the V gene TRBV10-1; the match to TRBD2 covers 15 bases. CDR1 and CDR2 from the germline V gene are WNHNN and SYGVQD (reference sequence). The CDR3 has 16 amino acids. Trimming at V came to 2 bases and at J to 7 bases, leaving 4 bases not matched to a gene. This CDR3 is CASSEGTSGRSHTQYF. CDR3 in DNA: TGCGCCAGCAGTGAGGGGACTAGCGGGAGGTCCCATACGCAGTATTTT.

This sequence joins TRBV9 and TRBJ2-1; D remains ambiguous. CDR1 and CDR2 (germline): SGDLS, YYNGEE. This CDR3 has 13 residues. V lost 2 bases and J lost 3, with 6 bases in between. The CDR3 region has the DNA TGTGCCAGCAGCGTGGCATACTACAATGAGCAGTTCTTC. Translated: CASSVAYYNEQFF.

This clone was seen only once. V and J are TRBV11-2 and TRBJ1-5, with D perhaps matching TRBD1 (5 bases). The CDR3 length is 16 residues. V shed 5 bases and J shed 0 bases, with 14 bases lying between them. The germline gives CDR1 SGHAT, CDR2 FQNNGV. In nucleotides, the CDR3 is TGTGCCAGCAGCCCCGAAGGGGCAGTTAGCAATCAGCCCCAGCATTTT. It codes for CASSPEGAVSNQPQHF.

V is TRBV29-1 and J is TRBJ1-1, with TRBD1 matching over 9 bases. V gave up 5 bases and J gave up 5 bases; unmatched junction bases: 6. The CDR3 is 13 amino acids. Germline CDR1 is SQVTM and CDR2 is ANQGSEA. CDR3 bases: TGCAGCGTTCAACAGGGGGCGCTTACTGAAGCTTTCTTT. This codes for CSVQQGALTEAFF.

This chain connects TRBV5-5 to TRBJ1-2; tentatively, D is TRBD1 (6 bases). Per germline, CDR1 SGHKS and CDR2 YYEKEE (reference sequence). V lost 1 base, J lost 6 bases, and 7 bases lay in between. This CDR3 is built from 12 residues. CDR3 sequence: CASSLSGDGYTF. The DNA of the CDR3 is TGTGCCAGCAGCTTGTCAGGGGATGGCTACACCTTC.

This clone was detected once. CDR3 in amino acids: CASSPALTSGRITDTQYF. For the CDR3, the DNA is TGTGCCAGCTCACCTGCCCTTACTAGCGGGAGAATCACAGATACGCAGTATTTT. The J gene is TRBJ2-3, the V gene TRBV18; 11 nucleotides match TRBD2. Germline loops: CDR1 KGHSH, CDR2 LQKENI. The J segment lost 2 bases and the V segment lost 3 bases, leaving 10 bases of the junction unmatched. The CDR3 contains 18 residues.